The rows below give T cell receptor beta chains drawn from one sample of a study of blood T cell repertoires in COVID-19. Using immunoSEQ multiplex PCR, the repertoire was profiled, and TCRdb retains in-frame clones only, with some absent. The sample shows 200,000 to 300,000 clones, more than 90% of them seen only once. The sample taken for sequencing was peripheral blood. Source of these receptors: a person aged 18 to 35 with COVID-19, enrolled during active disease. The CDR3 runs from the conserved cysteine through the conserved F or W. Fields, in order: V gene, J gene, D gene, clone size, CDR3 protein, CDR3 DNA. A D gene is named only where the DNA matches it firmly. Size is omitted from some rows. Given values are once, few, many or a class for expanded clones.

v_call: TRBV9; j_call: TRBJ2-3; d_call: .; clone_size: .; cdr3_aa: CASSVEADFTDTQYF; cdr3_nt: TGTGCCAGCAGCGTAGAAGCGGATTTCACAGATACGCAGTATTTT
v_call: TRBV19; j_call: TRBJ1-6; d_call: .; clone_size: .; cdr3_aa: CASREYNSPLHF; cdr3_nt: TGTGCCAGTAGGGAGTATAATTCACCCCTCCACTTT
v_call: TRBV9; j_call: TRBJ1-2; d_call: TRBD1; clone_size: .; cdr3_aa: CASSTWTGSNYGYTF; cdr3_nt: TGTGCCAGCAGCACTTGGACAGGGAGCAACTATGGCTACACCTTC
v_call: TRBV5-5; j_call: TRBJ2-5; d_call: TRBD1; clone_size: .; cdr3_aa: CASSRSGTVYQETQYF; cdr3_nt: TGTGCCAGCAGCCGCTCAGGGACAGTGTACCAAGAGACCCAGTACTTC
v_call: TRBV20-1; j_call: TRBJ1-2; d_call: .; clone_size: .; cdr3_aa: CSASRTVEGAAYGYTF; cdr3_nt: TGCAGTGCTAGTCGCACAGTCGAAGGTGCCGCCTATGGCTACACCTTC
v_call: TRBV2; j_call: TRBJ1-2; d_call: TRBD1; clone_size: .; cdr3_aa: CASREKTGGRYGYTF; cdr3_nt: TGTGCCAGCAGGGAAAAAACAGGGGGTCGCTATGGCTACACCTTC
v_call: TRBV27; j_call: TRBJ1-6; d_call: .; clone_size: .; cdr3_aa: CASSLFPTGLSSYNSPLHF; cdr3_nt: TGTGCCAGCAGTTTATTCCCTACAGGTCTGAGCTCCTATAATTCACCCCTCCACTTT
v_call: TRBV30; j_call: TRBJ2-7; d_call: .; clone_size: .; cdr3_aa: CAWSNQGCTTKQYF; cdr3_nt: TGTGCCTGGTCCAATCAGGGTTGTACGACGAAGCAGTACTTC
v_call: TRBV6-2/TRBV6-3; j_call: TRBJ2-5; d_call: .; clone_size: .; cdr3_aa: CASSGRRETQYF; cdr3_nt: TGTGCCAGCAGCGGGCGACGGGAGACCCAGTACTTC
v_call: TRBV12-3/TRBV12-4; j_call: TRBJ2-1; d_call: .; clone_size: .; cdr3_aa: CASSSINEQFF; cdr3_nt: TGTGCCAGCAGTTCAATCAATGAGCAGTTCTTC
v_call: TRBV29-1; j_call: TRBJ2-7; d_call: .; clone_size: .; cdr3_aa: CSVRTGTYEQYF; cdr3_nt: TGCAGCGTTAGGACCGGGACCTACGAGCAGTACTTC
v_call: TRBV3-1/TRBV3-2; j_call: TRBJ2-2; d_call: TRBD2; clone_size: .; cdr3_aa: CASSPGTSGRGGELFF; cdr3_nt: TGTGCCAGCAGCCCGGGGACTAGCGGGAGAGGTGGGGAGCTGTTTTTT
v_call: TRBV6-1; j_call: TRBJ1-2; d_call: .; clone_size: .; cdr3_aa: CASSDNRESATYTF; cdr3_nt: TGTGCCAGCAGTGACAACAGGGAATCAGCTACCTACACCTTC
v_call: TRBV4-3; j_call: TRBJ2-7; d_call: TRBD2; clone_size: .; cdr3_aa: CASSQDLSPSGESYEQYF; cdr3_nt: TGCGCCAGCAGCCAGGACCTGAGTCCTAGCGGGGAGTCCTACGAGCAGTACTTC
v_call: TRBV7-9; j_call: TRBJ2-7; d_call: TRBD1; clone_size: .; cdr3_aa: CASSFTGQGAFEQYF; cdr3_nt: TGTGCCAGCAGCTTTACGGGACAGGGGGCGTTCGAGCAGTACTTC
v_call: TRBV18; j_call: TRBJ2-2; d_call: .; clone_size: .; cdr3_aa: CASSRQINTGELFF; cdr3_nt: TGTGCCAGCTCACGGCAGATTAACACCGGGGAGCTGTTTTTT
v_call: TRBV19; j_call: TRBJ1-2; d_call: .; clone_size: .; cdr3_aa: CASSIARWNYGYTF; cdr3_nt: TGTGCCAGTAGTATCGCCAGGTGGAACTATGGCTACACCTTC
v_call: TRBV7-2; j_call: TRBJ2-7; d_call: .; clone_size: .; cdr3_aa: CASSWYGTTGYEQYF; cdr3_nt: TGTGCCAGCAGCTGGTATGGGACAACGGGCTACGAGCAGTACTTC
v_call: TRBV9; j_call: TRBJ2-5; d_call: TRBD1; clone_size: once; cdr3_aa: CASSARGTAKETQYF; cdr3_nt: TGTGCCAGCAGCGCGAGAGGGACAGCGAAAGAGACCCAGTACTTC
v_call: TRBV4-1; j_call: TRBJ2-5; d_call: TRBD1; clone_size: .; cdr3_aa: CASSQSRTGGYVRETQYF; cdr3_nt: TGCGCCAGCAGCCAATCGAGGACAGGGGGCTATGTAAGAGAGACCCAGTACTTC
v_call: TRBV7-3; j_call: TRBJ2-3; d_call: TRBD1; clone_size: few; cdr3_aa: CASSPTGTQDTQYF; cdr3_nt: TGTGCCAGCAGCCCGACAGGGACACAAGATACGCAGTATTTT
v_call: TRBV11-2; j_call: TRBJ2-3; d_call: .; clone_size: .; cdr3_aa: CASSNDGPNTQYF; cdr3_nt: TGTGCCAGCAGCAACGATGGGCCCAATACGCAGTATTTT
v_call: TRBV28; j_call: TRBJ1-2; d_call: .; clone_size: .; cdr3_aa: CASSYTGIAGYTF; cdr3_nt: TGTGCCAGCAGTTATACAGGGATCGCTGGCTACACCTTC